The 23 T cell receptor beta chains listed next were all sequenced from one sample in a study of cytomegalovirus exposure and HLA in healthy donors (dated by TCRdb to 2016 to 2017). The library was built by means of the immunoSEQ multiplex PCR assay. The multiplex PCR relied on a mix of 60 forward primers for TCR Vbeta segments and 13 reverse primers for TCR Jbeta segments. The immuneACCESS repertoire file appears here via TCRdb, limited to in-frame rearrangements. These files lack a portion of the clones; in checked studies, under half of the deficit traces to unresolved V genes, and the cause of the others is not known. The sample table contains around 180,000 clones; only one count was recorded for roughly 82% of them. Together, the top ten hold 1.2% of the sample. The sequencing sample was made of PBMCs. The receptors stem from a girl aged 2 to 10 in good health and CMV-seropositive.

J is TRBJ2-7 and V is TRBV28, with unresolved D. Trimming took off 3 bases at V and 2 bases at J, with 11 bases between the two ends. CDR1 is MDHEN and CDR2 is SYDVKM in the germline V gene. CDR3 length equals 14 residues. CDR3 residues: CASSFRVYTYEQYF. CDR3 nucleotide sequence: TGTGCCAGCAGTTTTCGGGTCTACACCTACGAGCAGTACTTC.

The chain employs TRBV5-4 and TRBJ2-7; no clear D gene. Germline V gene data show CDR1 as SGHNT and CDR2 as YYREEE (reference sequence). The V end lost 1 base, the J end lost 3 bases, and 8 bases lay between the germline ends. CDR3 size: 13 residues. The CDR3 reads CASSLLTGYEQYF. CDR3 DNA sequence: TGTGCCAGCAGCTTGCTGACGGGCTACGAGCAGTACTTC. Full variable domain (remainder filled in from reference TRBV5-4 and TRBJ2-7): ETGVTQSPTHLIKTRGQQVTLRCSSQSGHNTVSWYQQALGQGPQFIFQYYREEENGRGNFPPRFSGLQFPNYSSELNVNALELDDSALYLCASSLLTGYEQYFGPGTRLTVT.

The chain combines TRBV28 with TRBJ2-7; D may be TRBD2 (6 bases). The ends were cut back, 5 bases at V and 4 bases at J, with 24 bases in the middle. This CDR3 is 17 amino acids long. Germline-derived CDR1 and CDR2 are MDHEN and SYDVKM. CDR3 residues: CASSPLGGTARSYEQYF. The DNA for the CDR3 is TGTGCCAGCAGTCCCTTGGGAGGAACAGCCCGATCTTACGAGCAGTACTTC.

V usage is TRBV30 and J usage is TRBJ1-5; D might be TRBD1 (6 bases). Trimming took 3 bases from V and 1 from J, leaving 16 bases between them. Germline V CDR1 and CDR2: GTSNPN, SVGIG (reference sequence). The CDR3 consists of 16 residues. For the CDR3, the DNA is TGTGCCTGGAGCAATTCGACCCAGGGGAGCAATCAGCCCCAGCATTTT. Residues: CAWSNSTQGSNQPQHF.

This chain joins TRBV30 and TRBJ2-7, with TRBD2 identical over 13 bases. Germline trimming cut 2 bases from V and 4 bases from J; bases unmatched to any gene: 8. Looked up from germline, CDR1 is GTSNPN and CDR2 is SVGIG (reference sequence). The CDR3 is made up of 16 amino acids. In DNA, the CDR3 is TGTGCCTGGAGTTATAGTACTAGCGGGAGGGCGTACGAGCAGTACTTC. This gives the protein CAWSYSTSGRAYEQYF.

The rearrangement joins TRBV6-1 to TRBJ2-7; 7 nucleotides agree with TRBD1. The length of the CDR3 is 15 residues. The germline V gene encodes CDR1 MNHNS and CDR2 SASEGT. V dropped 1 base and J dropped 2; count of bases not matched to a gene: 5. The CDR3 DNA is TGTGCCAGCAGTGAAGATCGGACAGGAACCTACGAGCAGTACTTC. It encodes CASSEDRTGTYEQYF.

This clone was detected only a few times. This chain uses TRBV4-1 with TRBJ1-2; 9 bases fit TRBD1. The trim removed 1 base at V and 6 bases at J, leaving 9 bases unmatched. CDR3 length: 16 amino acids. CDR1 is MGHRA, CDR2 YSYEKL, per germline. DNA of the CDR3: TGCGCCAGCAGCCAAGGAGGACAGGGGCTACAGCATGGCTACACCTTC. It codes for CASSQGGQGLQHGYTF.

The J gene is TRBJ2-2, the V gene TRBV29-1, with 8 nucleotides matching TRBD1. Losses at the gene ends were 5 bases for V and 3 bases for J; bases not matched to a gene: 5. The CDR3 spans 14 residues. Germline V lookup: CDR1 SQVTM, CDR2 ANQGSEA. The CDR3 sequence: CSVKKDRDTGELFF. The DNA of the CDR3 is TGCAGCGTTAAAAAGGACAGGGACACCGGGGAGCTGTTTTTT.

This clone was found once. The chain uses TRBV11-2 and TRBJ1-1; a weak D match, TRBD1 (5 bases). The CDR3 runs 14 residues. V shed 3 bases and J shed 5 bases, with 13 bases lying between them. The V gene's germline CDR1 is SGHAT and CDR2 FQNNGV. This CDR3 is CASSFRDFWTEAFF. In nucleotides, the CDR3 is TGTGCCAGCAGCTTCAGGGATTTCTGGACTGAAGCTTTCTTT.

This clone is a singleton in its sample. The rearrangement links TRBV5-1 to TRBJ1-2, with a tentative D call TRBD1 (5 bases). CDR1 SGHRS and CDR2 YFSETQ come from the germline V gene. There are 16 residues in the CDR3. The V and J ends lost 4 bases and 5 bases respectively, with 21 bases between them. The CDR3 DNA follows: TGCGCCAGCAGCACTGGACCGATCCAAGGGGATTATGGCTACACCTTC. Translated: CASSTGPIQGDYGYTF. The whole variable domain, remainder taken from reference TRBV5-1 and TRBJ1-2, is KAGVTQTPRYLIKTRGQQVTLSCSPISGHRSVSWYQQTPGQGLQFLFEYFSETQRNKGNFPGRFSGRQFSNSRSEMNVSTLELGDSALYLCASSTGPIQGDYGYTFGSGTRLTVV.

This rearrangement joins TRBV19 to TRBJ1-2, with no clear D. The CDR3 has 13 amino acids. The V and J ends lost 3 bases and 5 bases respectively, with 10 bases between them. Germline V gene sequence: CDR1 LNHDA, CDR2 SQIVND (reference sequence). In nucleotides, the CDR3 is TGTGCCAGTAGTATGGAACGGGGATATGGCTACACCTTC. Protein: CASSMERGYGYTF.

The chain is built from TRBV30 and TRBJ2-7; TRBD1 aligns across 7 bases. Per germline, CDR1 GTSNPN and CDR2 SVGIG (reference sequence). The CDR3 spans 13 residues. V trimming: 3 bases; J trimming: 2 bases; junction bases outside the gene matches: 4. CDR3 in amino acids: CAWRGDRAYEQYF. The CDR3 DNA reads TGTGCCTGGAGGGGGGACAGAGCCTACGAGCAGTACTTC.

The V call is TRBV19, the J call TRBJ2-1; D perhaps matches TRBD2 (6 bases). V was clipped by 0 bases and J by 4 bases, with 10 bases between them. The CDR3 loop spans 15 amino acids. CDR1 and CDR2 from the germline V gene are LNHDA and SQIVND (reference sequence). The CDR3 sequence: CASSIDRGWYNEQFF. CDR3 sequence (DNA): TGTGCCAGTAGTATAGATCGGGGGTGGTACAATGAGCAGTTCTTC.

The chain employs TRBV6-5 and TRBJ1-3; tentatively, D is TRBD1 (5 bases). V lost 2 bases to trimming and J lost 0 bases, with 8 bases between them. Looked up from germline, CDR1 is MNHEY and CDR2 is SVGAGI. The CDR3 is 15 amino acids. CDR3 loop: CASSYGHLSGNTIYF. The CDR3 DNA reads as TGTGCCAGCAGTTACGGACACCTCTCTGGAAACACCATATATTTT.

The chain couples TRBV29-1 to TRBJ1-1; possibly TRBD1 for D (5 bases). V shed 5 bases and J shed 0 bases, with 13 bases lying between them. This CDR3 spans 14 amino acids. CDR1 and CDR2 (germline): SQVTM, ANQGSEA. The CDR3 protein is CSVQNRIMNTEAFF. The CDR3 DNA follows: TGCAGCGTTCAAAACAGGATCATGAACACTGAAGCTTTCTTT.

The genes are TRBV11-2 and TRBJ1-1; D ambiguous. The CDR3 sequence is 11 residues long. Germline CDR1 SGHAT, CDR2 FQNNGV. Trimming left V 8 bases short and J 6 bases short, with 10 bases between. The CDR3 spells CASRSFAEAFF. The CDR3 DNA is TGTGCCAGCCGCTCGTTCGCTGAAGCTTTCTTT. The entire variable domain, with the rest obtained from reference TRBV11-2 and TRBJ1-1, is as follows: EAGVAQSPRYKIIEKRQSVAFWCNPISGHATLYWYQQILGQGPKLLIQFQNNGVVDDSQLPKDRFSAERLKGVDSTLKIQPAKLEDSAVYLCASRSFAEAFFGQGTRLTVV.

The chain recombines TRBV19 with TRBJ1-6, with a tentative D call TRBD1 (5 bases). This CDR3 is 12 amino acids long. Looked up from germline, CDR1 is LNHDA and CDR2 is SQIVND (reference sequence). V was pared by 6 bases and J by 9 bases, with 9 bases between. The CDR3 bases are TGTGCCAGTAGCACAGGTAGTTCACCCCTCCACTTT. It codes for CASSTGSSPLHF.

The rearrangement joins TRBV2 to TRBJ2-1; weak D call: TRBD1 (6 bases). Germline V CDR1 and CDR2: SNHLY, FYNNEI. This CDR3 comprises 12 residues. V was trimmed by 6 bases and J by 6 bases, leaving 9 bases between them. The CDR3 bases are TGTGCCAGCAGCCAACAGGGCAATGAGCAGTTCTTC. Translation gives CASSQQGNEQFF.

This clone was detected once. The chain employs TRBV7-9 and TRBJ2-1; the D gene is possibly TRBD2 (6 bases). There are 16 residues in the CDR3. Between the trimmed V and J ends, which lost 3 bases and 2 bases, there was a span of 14 bases. Germline V gene data show CDR1 as SEHNR and CDR2 as FQNEAQ (reference sequence). For the CDR3, the DNA is TGTGCCAGCAGCTTGGTGGCGGGGTACACCTACAATGAGCAGTTCTTC. This gives the protein CASSLVAGYTYNEQFF.

The V gene is TRBV4-1, the J gene TRBJ2-7; D might be TRBD2 (5 bases). This CDR3 is built from 14 residues. The germline CDR1 and CDR2 sequences are MGHRA and YSYEKL. V shed 4 bases and J shed 6 bases, with 16 bases lying between them. CDR3 loop: CASSRGAGSSEQYF. The CDR3 nucleotides read TGCGCCAGCAGCCGGGGAGCAGGCTCGAGCGAGCAGTACTTC.

V and J are TRBV30 and TRBJ2-5; D possibly corresponds to TRBD1 (5 bases). Between the trimmed V and J ends, which lost 0 bases and 8 bases, there was a span of 10 bases. This CDR3 has 12 residues. Germline V gene lookup returns CDR1 GTSNPN and CDR2 SVGIG (reference sequence). The DNA of the CDR3 is TGTGCCTGGAGTGTAGACAGACCCACCCAGTACTTC. This sequence encodes CAWSVDRPTQYF. The variable domain in full, completed from reference TRBV30 and TRBJ2-5, reads SQTIHQWPATLVQPVGSPLSLECTVEGTSNPNLYWYRQAAGRGLQLLFYSVGIGQISSEVPQNLSASRPQDRQFILSSKKLLLSDSGFYLCAWSVDRPTQYFGPGTRLLVL.

J is TRBJ1-1 and V is TRBV28; TRBD1 might be the D (6 bases). The V and J ends lost 3 bases and 8 bases respectively, with 7 bases between them. Per the germline V gene, CDR1 is MDHEN and CDR2 is SYDVKM. The CDR3 spans 11 residues. CDR3 region: CASSLGAEAFF. CDR3 in DNA: TGTGCCAGCAGTTTGGGGGCCGAAGCTTTCTTT.

The chain combines TRBV6-4 with TRBJ1-6, with 9 bases identical to TRBD1. V shed 3 bases and J 9 bases; nucleotides not matched to a gene: 9. Germline V gene data show CDR1 as MRHNA and CDR2 as SNTAGT. This CDR3 has 16 amino acids. The CDR3 loop is CASSEGQGVGSSPLHF. The CDR3 bases are TGTGCCAGCAGTGAGGGACAGGGAGTAGGGAGTTCACCCCTCCACTTT.